These 28 T cell receptor beta chains came from one sample sequenced in a study of cytomegalovirus exposure and HLA in healthy donors. The PCR was carried out with 60 Vbeta primers and 13 Jbeta primers. Sequencing used immunoSEQ multiplex PCR; TCRdb keeps in-frame clones, though not all of them. The profile shows under 200,000 clones, approximately 86% of them singletons. Sample: PBMCs. These receptor sequences come from a woman aged 25 to 39 in good health and CMV-seronegative.

The genes are TRBV29-1 and TRBJ2-5, with 7 nucleotides matching TRBD2. Germline loops: CDR1 SQVTM, CDR2 ANQGSEA. V shed 5 bases and J 5 bases; nucleotides not matched to a gene: 5. The CDR3 is 12 residues long. The CDR3 spells CSVLWREETQYF. The CDR3 nucleotides read TGCAGCGTTCTGTGGCGGGAGGAGACCCAGTACTTC.

The CDR3 region has the DNA TGTGCCAGCGGGACTAGCGGGATCTACGAGCAGTACTTC. Its translation is CASGTSGIYEQYF. This chain connects TRBV28 to TRBJ2-7, with TRBD2 matching 13 bases. From germline, CDR1 is MDHEN and CDR2 SYDVKM. J lost 3 bases, V lost 8 bases, and 1 base had no gene match. This CDR3 is 13 amino acids long.

This clone was observed at least ten times. CDR3 protein: CASSPPRTGFATEAFF. CDR3 sequence (DNA): TGTGCCAGCAGCCCCCCTCGCACAGGGTTTGCCACTGAAGCTTTCTTT. V usage is TRBV5-6 and J usage is TRBJ1-1; perhaps TRBD1 as D (6 bases). CDR1 and CDR2 (germline): SGHDT, YYEEEE. The CDR3 loop spans 16 amino acids. The V gene lost 4 bases and the J gene lost 4 bases, with 20 bases spanning the gap.

V usage is TRBV5-1 and J usage is TRBJ2-5, with D maybe TRBD1 (7 bases). V was shortened by 1 base and J by 4 bases, with 11 bases between the two germline ends. CDR3 length: 14 amino acids. Germline loops: CDR1 SGHRS, CDR2 YFSETQ. CDR3 sequence reads: CASSLSGGTETQYF. The CDR3 DNA follows: TGCGCCAGCAGCTTGTCAGGGGGGACAGAGACCCAGTACTTC.

This clone was counted a few times. V and J are TRBV18 and TRBJ1-2, with D possibly TRBD1 on 5 matching bases. V shed 4 bases and J shed 6 bases, with 18 bases lying between them. Per the germline V gene, CDR1 is KGHSH and CDR2 is LQKENI. The CDR3 extends over 15 amino acids. CDR3 nucleotide sequence: TGTGCCAGCTCACTACCAGGAGGGACGTGGGATGGCTACACCTTC. This gives the protein CASSLPGGTWDGYTF.

V and J are TRBV11-2 and TRBJ2-2; D is perhaps TRBD1 (6 bases). V lost 5 bases to trimming and J lost 3 bases, with 19 bases between them. Germline V lookup: CDR1 SGHAT, CDR2 FQNNGV. The CDR3 covers 17 residues. The CDR3 DNA follows: TGTGCCAGCAGCCAATCATCAGGGGCGGCATACACCGGGGAGCTGTTTTTT. Translating it yields CASSQSSGAAYTGELFF.

Remarks on this clone: The sample contains more than one DNA sequence encoding this CDR3. V is TRBV7-3 and J is TRBJ2-5, with TRBD1 as a possible D gene (6 bases). Germline lookup yields CDR1 SGHTA and CDR2 FQGTGA. The CDR3 is made up of 14 amino acids. Trimming removed 6 bases from V and 2 bases from J, with 13 bases in between. CDR3 nucleotides: TGTGCCAGCAGTCCCACAGGGCTACAAGAGACCCAGTACTTC. Residues: CASSPTGLQETQYF.

The V and J genes are TRBV30 and TRBJ2-7; D perhaps matches TRBD1 (6 bases). CDR3 size: 14 residues. Germline V gene sequence: CDR1 GTSNPN, CDR2 SVGIG (reference sequence). Trimming pared 4 bases from V and 7 bases from J, leaving 20 bases between. The CDR3, as DNA: TGTGCCTGGACCCCCAGGGGTTCCTCTCGGGAGCAGTACTTC. Amino acid sequence: CAWTPRGSSREQYF.

This clone was seen once. The V gene is TRBV7-8, the J gene TRBJ2-7; 8 bases map to TRBD1. CDR1 and CDR2 from the germline V gene are SGHVS and FQNEAQ. Germline trimming cut 0 bases from V and 1 base from J; bases unmatched to any gene: 17. The CDR3 is 20 amino acids. The CDR3 loop is CASSLAILNQGAQPSYEQYF. In DNA form, the CDR3 reads TGTGCCAGCAGCTTAGCGATTCTAAACCAGGGGGCCCAACCATCCTACGAGCAGTACTTC.

The V call is TRBV6-5, the J call TRBJ2-5, with D possibly being TRBD1 (6 bases). Germline V lookup: CDR1 MNHEY, CDR2 SVGAGI. V was trimmed by 5 bases and J by 2 bases, leaving 9 bases between them. The CDR3 totals 13 residues. The CDR3 region has the DNA TGTGCCAGCAGTCGGGACATTCAAGAGACCCAGTACTTC. Its protein product is CASSRDIQETQYF.

This clone was observed once. The genes are TRBV7-9 and TRBJ1-2, with 8 bases lining up with TRBD1. Germline lookup yields CDR1 SEHNR and CDR2 FQNEAQ (reference sequence). The CDR3 is 16 amino acids. J was trimmed by 8 bases and V by 2 bases; bases with no gene match: 13. CDR3 sequence: CASSLLMGQAFGGYTF. The DNA for the CDR3 is TGTGCCAGCAGCTTACTGATGGGACAGGCCTTTGGGGGCTACACCTTC.

This chain connects TRBV7-8 to TRBJ1-5, with TRBD1 matching 8 bases. J lost 7 bases, V lost 3 bases, and 5 bases had no gene match. This CDR3 has 14 amino acids. Germline V gives CDR1 SGHVS, CDR2 FQNEAQ. CDR3 loop: CASSFSQGAQPQHF. The CDR3 nucleotides read TGTGCCAGCAGCTTCAGTCAGGGGGCACAGCCCCAGCATTTT.

This clone was picked up one time. The V and J genes are TRBV5-6 and TRBJ1-4; 8 bases match TRBD1. J lost 6 bases, V lost 3 bases, and 7 bases had no gene match. The CDR3 runs to 15 residues. Germline CDR1 SGHDT, CDR2 YYEEEE. In nucleotides, the CDR3 is TGTGCCAGCAGCTGGGCTGCAGGGGGCTATGAAAAACTGTTTTTT. Translation gives CASSWAAGGYEKLFF.

The chain combines TRBV18 with TRBJ2-2; tentative D call: TRBD2 (5 bases). Trimming stripped 2 bases from V and 1 base from J, with 8 bases between. The CDR3 extends over 15 amino acids. Germline V gene lookup returns CDR1 KGHSH and CDR2 LQKENI. The CDR3 nucleotides are TGTGCCAGCTCACCAGAGCGGCTGAACACCGGGGAGCTGTTTTTT. Its translation is CASSPERLNTGELFF. Full variable domain (remainder filled in from reference TRBV18 and TRBJ2-2): NAGVMQNPRHLVRRRGQEARLRCSPMKGHSHVYWYRQLPEEGLKFMVYLQKENIIDESGMPKERFSAEFPKEGPSILRIQQVVRGDSAAYFCASSPERLNTGELFFGEGSRLTVL.

This rearrangement joins TRBV7-3 to TRBJ2-3; D ambiguous. Germline loops: CDR1 SGHTA, CDR2 FQGTGA. The CDR3 is 12 amino acids. The ends were cut back, 1 base at V and 6 bases at J, with 5 bases in the middle. The CDR3 spells CASSLSPDTQYF. CDR3 bases: TGTGCCAGCAGCTTAAGTCCGGATACGCAGTATTTT.

The chain carries TRBV5-1 and TRBJ2-2; 8 bases line up with TRBD2. This CDR3 contains 15 residues. The V gene end was trimmed by 4 bases and the J gene end by 0 bases; junction bases not matched to a gene: 2. The V gene's germline CDR1 is SGHRS and CDR2 YFSETQ. The CDR3 protein is CASSAGGANTGELFF. As DNA, the CDR3 is TGCGCCAGCAGCGCGGGGGGCGCGAACACCGGGGAGCTGTTTTTT. The complete variable domain, with remaining parts taken from reference TRBV5-1 and TRBJ2-2, reads KAGVTQTPRYLIKTRGQQVTLSCSPISGHRSVSWYQQTPGQGLQFLFEYFSETQRNKGNFPGRFSGRQFSNSRSEMNVSTLELGDSALYLCASSAGGANTGELFFGEGSRLTVL.

The rearrangement joins TRBV6-5 to TRBJ2-5; 8 bases line up with TRBD2. Germline CDR1 MNHEY, CDR2 SVGAGI. V was pared by 2 bases and J by 4 bases, with 9 bases of the junction left unmatched. CDR3 length equals 16 residues. The CDR3: CASSYKTSGTGETQYF. The CDR3 nucleotides read TGTGCCAGCAGTTACAAAACTAGCGGAACGGGAGAGACCCAGTACTTC.

This chain links TRBV19 with TRBJ2-7; D might be TRBD2 (7 bases). Germline CDR1 LNHDA, CDR2 SQIVND (reference sequence). Trimming pared 5 bases from V and 4 bases from J, leaving 27 bases between. This CDR3 spans 18 amino acids. The DNA of the CDR3 is TGTGCCAGTAGTCCCAGAGGGGGGGGCCCTCGCGGGGTATACGAGCAGTACTTC. Residues: CASSPRGGGPRGVYEQYF.

The DNA for the CDR3 is TGTGCCAGTAGTATAGACGGAGGGAGCGGCTACACCTTC. This encodes CASSIDGGSGYTF. V gene TRBV19 combines with J gene TRBJ1-2, with unresolved D. The CDR3 extends over 13 amino acids. Deletions cut 0 bases from V and 8 bases from J, with 10 bases between. Germline-derived CDR1 and CDR2 are LNHDA and SQIVND (reference sequence).

This rearrangement joins TRBV5-4 to TRBJ2-7; 10 positions match TRBD2. The CDR3 spans 14 residues. Germline CDR1 reads SGHNT; CDR2 reads YYREEE (reference sequence). The ends lost 2 bases at V and 5 bases at J; junction bases unmatched: 4. CDR3 nucleotide sequence: TGTGCCAGCAGCTTCGGGACTAGCGTTGACGAGCAGTACTTC. This encodes CASSFGTSVDEQYF. Variable domain in full (rest from reference TRBV5-4 and TRBJ2-7): ETGVTQSPTHLIKTRGQQVTLRCSSQSGHNTVSWYQQALGQGPQFIFQYYREEENGRGNFPPRFSGLQFPNYSSELNVNALELDDSALYLCASSFGTSVDEQYFGPGTRLTVT.

The chain couples TRBV9 to TRBJ2-1; TRBD2 matches 11 bases. CDR1 is SGDLS, CDR2 YYNGEE, per germline. CDR3 size: 17 residues. V gave up 0 bases and J gave up 6 bases; unmatched junction bases: 8. The CDR3 loop is CASSVDVGTSGINEQFF. In nucleotides, the CDR3 is TGTGCCAGCAGCGTAGACGTAGGGACTAGCGGAATCAATGAGCAGTTCTTC.

This chain's CDR3 is CASRVSSGTDTQYF. The DNA of the CDR3 is TGTGCCAGCAGAGTCTCGTCCGGTACGGATACGCAGTATTTT. The chain recombines TRBV6-5 with TRBJ2-3; no clear D gene. Germline CDR1 is MNHEY and CDR2 is SVGAGI. The length of the CDR3 is 14 residues. Trimming took off 6 bases at V and 6 bases at J, with 16 bases between the two ends.

The gene calls are TRBV4-1 and TRBJ2-1, with D hard to call. In germline, CDR1 is MGHRA, CDR2 YSYEKL. V was clipped by 4 bases and J by 0 bases, with 16 bases between them. The CDR3 loop spans 17 amino acids. In nucleotides, the CDR3 is TGCGCCAGCAGCCGGGCCTCACAGAAAAGCTCCTACAATGAGCAGTTCTTC. It is translated as CASSRASQKSSYNEQFF.

This sequence joins TRBV28 and TRBJ1-5; TRBD1 is a possible D gene (5 bases). Trimming took off 5 bases at V and 0 bases at J, with 17 bases between the two ends. This CDR3 region has 17 residues. Germline-derived CDR1 and CDR2 are MDHEN and SYDVKM. The CDR3, as DNA: TGTGCCAGCAGTCCAAGTGGAACAGGTTATAGCAATCAGCCCCAGCATTTT. This encodes CASSPSGTGYSNQPQHF. The entire variable domain, with the rest obtained from reference TRBV28 and TRBJ1-5, is as follows: DVKVTQSSRYLVKRTGEKVFLECVQDMDHENMFWYRQDPGLGLRLIYFSYDVKMKEKGDIPEGYSVSREKKERFSLILESASTNQTSMYLCASSPSGTGYSNQPQHFGDGTRLSIL.

The rearrangement links TRBV5-1 to TRBJ2-7, with 10 bases fitting TRBD1. The CDR3 has 16 amino acids. The V gene end was trimmed by 0 bases and the J gene end by 6 bases; junction bases not matched to a gene: 9. In germline, CDR1 is SGHRS, CDR2 YFSETQ. The CDR3 sequence is CASSLVTGGITGEQYF. The CDR3 DNA is TGCGCCAGCAGCTTGGTGACAGGGGGCATCACGGGCGAGCAGTACTTC. Filled out from reference TRBV5-1 and TRBJ2-7, the complete variable domain reads KAGVTQTPRYLIKTRGQQVTLSCSPISGHRSVSWYQQTPGQGLQFLFEYFSETQRNKGNFPGRFSGRQFSNSRSEMNVSTLELGDSALYLCASSLVTGGITGEQYFGPGTRLTVT.

This clone was recorded once. The chain uses TRBV6-1 and TRBJ2-2; 11 bases match TRBD2. V lost 6 bases to trimming and J lost 5 bases; unmatched junction nucleotides: 5. The CDR3 is 15 residues long. Germline values: CDR1 MNHNS, CDR2 SASEGT. DNA for the CDR3: TGTGCCAGCAGCAAAAGGACTAGCGGGACCGGGGAGCTGTTTTTT. Translation: CASSKRTSGTGELFF.

The count of this clone is one. This chain uses TRBV11-2 with TRBJ2-2, with TRBD2 identical over 7 bases. The CDR3 length is 17 residues. J lost 3 bases, V lost 4 bases, and 11 bases had no gene match. CDR1 SGHAT and CDR2 FQNNGV come from the germline V gene. The CDR3 here is CASSSPRASGDTGELFF. CDR3 bases: TGTGCCAGCAGCTCGCCTAGGGCTAGCGGCGACACCGGGGAGCTGTTTTTT.

The genes are TRBV7-9 and TRBJ2-3; D is uncertain. Trimming removed 8 bases from V and 3 bases from J, with 6 bases in between. Germline V gene lookup returns CDR1 SEHNR and CDR2 FQNEAQ (reference sequence). CDR3 length equals 11 residues. The chain's CDR3 is CASQVTDTQYF. The CDR3 DNA sequence: TGTGCCAGCCAGGTGACAGATACGCAGTATTTT.